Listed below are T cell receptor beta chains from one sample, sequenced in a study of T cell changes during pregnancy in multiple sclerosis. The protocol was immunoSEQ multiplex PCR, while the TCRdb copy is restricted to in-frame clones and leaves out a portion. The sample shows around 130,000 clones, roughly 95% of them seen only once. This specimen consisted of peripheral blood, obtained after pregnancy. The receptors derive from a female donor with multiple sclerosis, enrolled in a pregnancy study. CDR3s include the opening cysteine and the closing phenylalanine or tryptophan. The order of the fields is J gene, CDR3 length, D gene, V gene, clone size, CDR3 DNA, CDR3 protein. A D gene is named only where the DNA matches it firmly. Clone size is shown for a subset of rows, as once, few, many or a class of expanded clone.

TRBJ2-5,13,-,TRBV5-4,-,TGTGCCAGCAGCAGCAGGGGGGTAGAGACCCAGTACTTC,CASSSRGVETQYF
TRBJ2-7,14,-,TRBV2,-,TGTGCCAGCAGTGAAGGGGGGGGCATCTACGAGCAGTACTTC,CASSEGGGIYEQYF
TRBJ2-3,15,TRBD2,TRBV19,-,TGTGCCAGTAGTATTATACTAGCGGGAATTTATACGCAGTATTTT,CASSIILAGIYTQYF
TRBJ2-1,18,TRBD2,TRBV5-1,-,TGCGCCAGCAGCTTCCGCGGGAGTGGATCAAGCTCCTACAATGAGCAGTTCTTC,CASSFRGSGSSSYNEQFF
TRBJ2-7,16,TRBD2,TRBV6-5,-,TGTGCCAGCAGTTTGGGAGCTAGCGGGATAACCTACGAGCAGTACTTC,CASSLGASGITYEQYF
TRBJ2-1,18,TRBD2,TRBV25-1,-,TGTGCCAGCAGTGAAGGGACTAGCGGACGGGGGGCACACAATGAGCAGTTCTTC,CASSEGTSGRGAHNEQFF
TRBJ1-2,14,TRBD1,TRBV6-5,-,TGTGCCAGCAGTTACAGGGGGCAGAGCTATGGCTACACCTTC,CASSYRGQSYGYTF
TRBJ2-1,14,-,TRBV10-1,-,TGCGCCAGCAGTCCGAGGGACTCTTACAATGAGCAGTTCTTC,CASSPRDSYNEQFF
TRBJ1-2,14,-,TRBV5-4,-,TGTGCCAGCAGCTTGGGCGCCCCCTCTTATGGCTACACCTTC,CASSLGAPSYGYTF
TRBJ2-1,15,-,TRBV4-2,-,TGTGCCAGCAGCCAAGATCCCCTCTCCTACAATGAGCAGTTCTTC,CASSQDPLSYNEQFF
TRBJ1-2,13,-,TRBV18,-,TGTGCCAGCTCACCTTTGGACAATCAGGGCTACACCTTC,CASSPLDNQGYTF
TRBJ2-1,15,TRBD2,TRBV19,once,TGTGCCAGTAGTATAAGCGGGAGCTCCTACAATGAGCAGTTCTTC,CASSISGSSYNEQFF
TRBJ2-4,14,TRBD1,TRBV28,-,TGTGCCAGCACCCGGGACAGGGGGCTCAACATTCAGTACTTC,CASTRDRGLNIQYF
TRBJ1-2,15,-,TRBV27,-,TGTGCCAGCAGTTCCGGACAGTTCACAGCATATGGCTACACCTTC,CASSSGQFTAYGYTF
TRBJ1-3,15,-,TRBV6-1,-,TGTGCCAGCAGTCCTTTAGGGAGCTCTGGAAACACCATATATTTT,CASSPLGSSGNTIYF
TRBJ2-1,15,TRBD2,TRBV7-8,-,TGTGCCAGCAGCTTAGTTGGCGGGAGGGTGAATGAGCAGTTCTTC,CASSLVGGRVNEQFF
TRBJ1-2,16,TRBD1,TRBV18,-,TGTGCCAGCTCACCCCCGGCGACAGGGGGTGCCTATGGCTACACCTTC,CASSPPATGGAYGYTF
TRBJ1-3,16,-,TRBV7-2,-,TGTGCCAGCAGCCCGAGTGGGGGGTACTCTGGAAACACCATATATTTT,CASSPSGGYSGNTIYF
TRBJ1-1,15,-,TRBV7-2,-,TGTGCCAGCAGCGTCGAAATGACAGTGAACACTGAAGCTTTCTTT,CASSVEMTVNTEAFF
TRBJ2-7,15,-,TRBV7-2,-,TGTGCCAGCAGCCCTCAGGGCTTCGGCTCCTACGAGCAGTACTTC,CASSPQGFGSYEQYF
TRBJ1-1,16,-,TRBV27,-,TGTGCCAGCAGTTTAAGGTCTCGGGGTTTGAACACTGAAGCTTTCTTT,CASSLRSRGLNTEAFF
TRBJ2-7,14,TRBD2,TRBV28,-,TGTGCCAGCAGTTATTTAGCGGGGAGCTACGAGCAGTACTTC,CASSYLAGSYEQYF
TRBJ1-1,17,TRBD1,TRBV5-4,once,TGTGCCAGCAGCCCTTCGGACAGGGGGCGCCTGGGCACTGAAGCTTTCTTT,CASSPSDRGRLGTEAFF
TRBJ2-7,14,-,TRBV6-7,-,TGTGCCAGCAACTATTATGACGGATCCTACGAGCAGTACTTC,CASNYYDGSYEQYF
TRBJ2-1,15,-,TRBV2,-,TGTGCCAGCAGTGAAGCGCTCCCAGGGGGGAATGAGCAGTTCTTC,CASSEALPGGNEQFF
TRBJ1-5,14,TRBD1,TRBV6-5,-,TGTGCCAGCAGCCGACAGGGGCAAGATCAGCCCCAGCATTTT,CASSRQGQDQPQHF
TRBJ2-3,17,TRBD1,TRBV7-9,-,TGTGCCAGCAGCTCGAGCCTCGGGACAGGGGGCGTTTATACGCAGTATTTT,CASSSSLGTGGVYTQYF
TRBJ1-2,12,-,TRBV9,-,TGTGCCAGCTACAGGGAACCCTATGGCTACACCTTC,CASYREPYGYTF
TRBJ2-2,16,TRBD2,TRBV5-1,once,TGCGCCAGCAGTTCCGGACTAGCGGGAGAAAACGGGGAGCTGTTTTTT,CASSSGLAGENGELFF
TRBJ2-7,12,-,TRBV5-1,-,TGCGCCAGCAGCCAGGACATGTACGAGCAGTACTTC,CASSQDMYEQYF
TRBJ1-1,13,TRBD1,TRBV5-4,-,TGTGCCAGCAGCTTCACAGGGGGTATTGGCGCTTTCTTT,CASSFTGGIGAFF